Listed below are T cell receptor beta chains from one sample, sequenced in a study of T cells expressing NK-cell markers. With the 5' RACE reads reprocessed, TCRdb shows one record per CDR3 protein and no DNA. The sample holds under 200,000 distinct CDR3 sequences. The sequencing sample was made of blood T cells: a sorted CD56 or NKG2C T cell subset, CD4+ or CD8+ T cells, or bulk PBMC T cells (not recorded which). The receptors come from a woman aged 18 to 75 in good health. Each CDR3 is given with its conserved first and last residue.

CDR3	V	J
CASSFSGQATYEQYF	TRBV5-1	TRBJ2-7
CASKGSGNTIYF	TRBV14	TRBJ1-3
CASSPGVLAGGTDTQYF	TRBV7-8	TRBJ2-3
CASGLVIGQGNEQFF	TRBV12-5	TRBJ2-1
CASSFPGQINEKLFF	TRBV28	TRBJ1-4
CAIKVAANYGYTF	TRBV10-3	TRBJ1-2
CASSLASQAHTEAFF	TRBV5-1	TRBJ1-1
CASSFGFDSPLHF	TRBV7-2	TRBJ1-6
CASSFPGISYNEQFF	TRBV5-8	TRBJ2-1
CASLTSRDYGYTF	TRBV7-3	TRBJ1-2
CASSLTTGVYNEQFF	TRBV7-8	TRBJ2-1
CASSLYPGYNEQFF	TRBV7-3	TRBJ2-1
CSALGGAWNEQFF	TRBV29-1	TRBJ2-1
CASSSSGTGNEKLFF	TRBV5-1	TRBJ1-4
CASSYLGGRDYGYTF	TRBV6-5	TRBJ1-2
CSARPARETQYF	TRBV20-1	TRBJ2-5
CASSEDGTHGYTF	TRBV2	TRBJ1-2
CASSLVSGLAGVGQETQYF	TRBV11-2	TRBJ2-5
CASRGLAYTDTQYF	TRBV27	TRBJ2-3
CASSPTTAGNEQFF	TRBV5-6	TRBJ2-1
CASSPLGSNSYEQYF	TRBV18	TRBJ2-7
CASSLGDGLLAGITDTQYF	TRBV12-3/TRBV12-4	TRBJ2-3
CASSLGTGGLGETQYF	TRBV11-2	TRBJ2-5
CASSLRQTGELFF	TRBV7-3	TRBJ2-2
CSAYPAGGTEAFF	TRBV20-1	TRBJ1-1
CASSPGQGENSNQPQHF	TRBV7-3	TRBJ1-5
CSAGSGEREKLFF	TRBV20-1	TRBJ1-4
CASSYDRMNTEAFF	TRBV6-5	TRBJ1-1
CSARDAGANTEAFF	TRBV20-1	TRBJ1-1
CASSSGPKDEQYF	TRBV11-2	TRBJ2-7
CASSLGFRDREKLFF	TRBV5-1	TRBJ1-4
CASSEQSNQPQHF	TRBV6-1	TRBJ1-5
CASSLGRQPNTGELFF	TRBV5-1	TRBJ2-2
CASSLVGLPYNEQFF	TRBV5-5	TRBJ2-1
CAISDSLWDSSYNSPLHF	TRBV10-3	TRBJ1-6
CASSLVRGNGYTF	TRBV5-1	TRBJ1-2
CASSLIFSSGSRETQYF	TRBV7-8	TRBJ2-5
CASSHSTSTDTQYF	TRBV3-1	TRBJ2-3
CASRFIRSGANVLTF	TRBV11-2	TRBJ2-6
CASSQDTKTYEQYF	TRBV14	TRBJ2-7
CASSLARMNTEAFF	TRBV5-1	TRBJ1-1
CASSVDFSRQETQYF	TRBV9	TRBJ2-5
CASSRPGPQETQYF	TRBV28	TRBJ2-5
CASSLATAGANNEQFF	TRBV5-1	TRBJ2-1
CASSLAGGEGETQYF	TRBV11-2	TRBJ2-5
CASRSGLGTQYF	TRBV5-1	TRBJ2-3